The rows below give T cell receptor beta chains drawn from one sample of a study of OX40 agonist ivuxolimab in advanced cancers. TCRdb's copy holds only in-frame clones and misses some; the assay was immunoSEQ multiplex PCR. The sample holds tens of thousands of clones, around 89% seen once. Sequencing used CD4+ or CD8+ T cells sorted from blood, obtained in a trial of the OX40 agonist ivuxolimab. These receptors originate from an adult with an advanced solid tumor such as melanoma, head and neck, liver or kidney cancer. The CDR3 runs from the conserved cysteine through the conserved F or W. The D gene is left open where the match is weak. Size tells how often a clone was seen (once, few, many) or the class of an expanded clone, and some rows leave it out.

CDR3aa	CDR3nt	j_gene	abundance	d_gene	v_gene
CASSFGTSGTYEQYF	TGCGCCAGCAGCTTCGGTACTAGCGGGACCTACGAGCAGTACTTC	TRBJ2-7	-	TRBD2	TRBV4-1
CASSQDAGMNTEAFF	TGCGCCAGCAGCCAAGATGCGGGAATGAACACTGAAGCTTTCTTT	TRBJ1-1	-	-	TRBV4-1
CASSQEWDRGFLNYGYTF	TGTGCCAGCAGCCAAGAGTGGGACAGGGGGTTCTTAAACTATGGCTACACCTTC	TRBJ1-2	few	TRBD1	TRBV4-2
CASSGTYEQYF	TGTGCCAGCAGCGGGACTTACGAGCAGTACTTC	TRBJ2-7	-	-	TRBV7-3
CASSQVIGTDYGYTF	TGCGCCAGCAGCCAAGTCATCGGAACGGACTATGGCTACACCTTC	TRBJ1-2	-	-	TRBV4-1
CSVDGLAGGPNEQFF	TGCAGCGTTGACGGACTAGCGGGAGGGCCAAATGAGCAGTTCTTC	TRBJ2-1	few	TRBD2	TRBV29-1
CAISESGEDGSYEQYF	TGTGCCATCAGTGAGTCGGGGGAGGACGGCTCCTACGAGCAGTACTTC	TRBJ2-7	few	-	TRBV10-3
CASSKDRPYNEQFF	TGTGCCAGTAGTAAGGACAGGCCCTACAATGAGCAGTTCTTC	TRBJ2-1	-	TRBD1	TRBV19
CASSQVTGDGYTF	TGCGCCAGCAGCCAAGTCACAGGGGATGGCTACACCTTC	TRBJ1-2	-	TRBD1	TRBV4-1
CAISEPGQRSLVPDYGYTF	TGTGCCATCAGTGAGCCCGGACAGAGGTCTTTAGTTCCGGACTATGGCTACACCTTC	TRBJ1-2	-	-	TRBV10-3
CASSIDRREQYF	TGTGCCAGTAGTATAGATCGGAGGGAGCAGTACTTC	TRBJ2-7	-	-	TRBV19
CASSPLGRTDTQYF	TGTGCCAGCAGTCCCCTCGGGCGCACAGATACGCAGTATTTT	TRBJ2-3	-	-	TRBV6-6
CASVLAGAREQYF	TGTGCCAGCGTTCTAGCGGGAGCTCGCGAGCAGTACTTC	TRBJ2-7	-	TRBD2	TRBV6-1
CASSVGGGLPYEQYF	TGTGCCAGCAGCGTAGGGGGGGGCCTTCCCTACGAGCAGTACTTC	TRBJ2-7	-	-	TRBV9
CASGLSGVVSNYGYTF	TGTGCTAGTGGTTTGTCAGGGGTTGTCTCTAACTATGGCTACACCTTC	TRBJ1-2	-	-	TRBV12-5
CASSESGANYGYTF	TGCGCCAGCAGTGAGTCAGGTGCTAACTATGGCTACACCTTC	TRBJ1-2	-	-	TRBV10-2
CASSLRLAGELSSYEQYF	TGCGCCAGCAGTCTTCGACTAGCGGGAGAGTTATCATCGTACGAGCAGTACTTC	TRBJ2-7	-	TRBD2	TRBV23-1
CATSPDSSYNEQFF	TGTGCCACCAGCCCAGACAGCTCCTACAATGAGCAGTTCTTC	TRBJ2-1	-	-	TRBV15
CAISRTSGSSYEQYF	TGTGCCATCAGCCGAACTAGCGGGAGCTCCTACGAGCAGTACTTC	TRBJ2-7	-	TRBD2	TRBV10-3
CASSRLAGEGLRETQYF	TGTGCCAGCAGTAGACTAGCGGGAGAGGGATTGAGAGAGACCCAGTACTTC	TRBJ2-5	-	TRBD2	TRBV28
CASSLWDEELDEQFF	TGTGCCAGCAGCTTGTGGGACGAAGAACTCGATGAGCAGTTCTTC	TRBJ2-1	once	-	TRBV5-6
CASSAENRGLFPQHF	TGTGCCAGCTCAGCAGAGAACAGGGGGCTTTTTCCCCAGCATTTT	TRBJ1-5	-	TRBD1	TRBV18
CAWSTSGGGPYEQYF	TGTGCCTGGAGTACCAGCGGAGGGGGTCCCTACGAGCAGTACTTC	TRBJ2-7	once	-	TRBV30
CASSLDSGEAFF	TGTGCCAGCAGCTTAGACAGCGGGGAAGCTTTCTTT	TRBJ1-1	-	-	TRBV5-6
CASTDPWATSTDTQYF	TGTGCCAGTACCGACCCGTGGGCTACTAGCACAGATACGCAGTATTTT	TRBJ2-3	-	-	TRBV19
CASSLAGAEETQYF	TGTGCCAGCAGTTTAGCTGGGGCAGAAGAGACCCAGTACTTC	TRBJ2-5	-	-	TRBV27
CASSLNRGGTEAFF	TGTGCCAGCAGCTTAAACAGGGGGGGCACTGAAGCTTTCTTT	TRBJ1-1	few	TRBD1	TRBV7-6
CASSETRGSQPQHF	TGCGCCAGCAGTGAGACGAGGGGTAGTCAGCCCCAGCATTTT	TRBJ1-5	medium-sized	-	TRBV10-2
CASSPSPGSHNQPQHF	TGTGCCAGCTCGCCCAGTCCAGGGTCCCACAATCAGCCCCAGCATTTT	TRBJ1-5	-	-	TRBV18
CASSLWMGGTFYEQYF	TGTGCCAGCAGCTTATGGATGGGGGGTACCTTCTACGAGCAGTACTTC	TRBJ2-7	once	-	TRBV13
CASSYRYRAGGWQYF	TGTGCCAGCAGTTACAGATACCGTGCCGGGGGATGGCAGTACTTC	TRBJ2-7	-	-	TRBV6-5
CASSPTIREQYF	TGTGCCAGCAGCCCGACAATTCGCGAGCAGTACTTC	TRBJ2-7	-	-	TRBV14
CATSRAEAYQPQHF	TGTGCCACCAGCAGAGCGGAAGCTTATCAGCCCCAGCATTTT	TRBJ1-5	-	-	TRBV15
CASSEEHRDFNTEAFF	TGTGCCAGCAGTGAGGAACACAGGGATTTTAACACTGAAGCTTTCTTT	TRBJ1-1	-	-	TRBV6-4
CASSDLVNYGYTF	TGTGCCAGCAGTGATCTGGTAAACTATGGCTACACCTTC	TRBJ1-2	-	-	TRBV2
CASGPIQANYGYTF	TGTGCCAGCGGACCTATACAGGCTAACTATGGCTACACCTTC	TRBJ1-2	-	-	TRBV6-5
CASSPPRGLNEKLFF	TGTGCCAGCAGCCCCCCTCGGGGCCTGAATGAAAAACTGTTTTTT	TRBJ1-4	-	-	TRBV7-9
CASSAHGDLAKNIQYF	TGTGCCAGCAGCGCCCATGGGGATCTAGCCAAAAACATTCAGTACTTC	TRBJ2-4	-	-	TRBV28
CASSVAGASGTNNEQFF	TGTGCCAGCAGCGTAGCTGGGGCTAGCGGGACCAACAATGAGCAGTTCTTC	TRBJ2-1	-	TRBD2	TRBV9
CSVSARTYRGYEQYF	TGCAGCGTTTCGGCCCGCACCTACAGGGGCTACGAGCAGTACTTC	TRBJ2-7	-	TRBD1	TRBV29-1
CASSQDSVFNSGNTIYF	TGCGCCAGCAGCCAAGACTCAGTCTTCAACTCTGGAAACACCATATATTTT	TRBJ1-3	-	-	TRBV4-1
CASSPDRGLSYEQYF	TGTGCCAGCAGCCCTGACAGGGGGCTATCCTACGAGCAGTACTTC	TRBJ2-7	-	TRBD1	TRBV4-2
CASSYSNQPQHF	TGTGCCAGCAGTTATAGCAATCAGCCCCAGCATTTT	TRBJ1-5	-	-	TRBV27
CASSLGRDRSYEQYF	TGTGCCAGCAGCTTAGGCCGGGACCGCTCCTACGAGCAGTACTTC	TRBJ2-7	-	-	TRBV13
CASSEGQGRHEQYF	TGTGCCAGCAGTGAAGGACAGGGTCGGCACGAGCAGTACTTC	TRBJ2-7	-	TRBD1	TRBV2